This TCR beta chain was sequenced during a study of identical twins. Study-wide points: Models underestimated how often monozygotic twins shared out-of-frame TCR alpha. Findings depended on cross-sectional statistics rather than tracking the same donors.

For this clonotype: As yet, its antigen is unknown.

The CDR3 consists of 14 residues. V was cut by 2 bases and J by 2 bases, with 10 bases left in between. The germline CDR1 and CDR2 sequences are MNHEY and SVGEGT. TCRdb used MiXCR to reprocess the 5' RACE reads, holding one entry per CDR3 protein. The profile shows about 890,000 distinct CDR3 sequences, approximately 13% of them singletons. This sample also appeared in a second study, on yellow fever vaccine responses in identical twins.

The sequence was obtained from a woman between 18 and 29 years old in good health. The chain couples TRBV6-2 or TRBV6-3 to TRBJ2-7; perhaps TRBD1 as D (6 bases). Sequenced sample: PBMCs. This CDR3 is CASSYGTRTYEQYF. CDR3 nucleotides: TGTGCCAGCAGTTACGGGACACGAACCTACGAGCAGTACTTC.